A selection of T cell receptor beta chains follows, all from one sample in a study of cytomegalovirus exposure and HLA in healthy donors. Repertoires were generated with immunoSEQ multiplex PCR, while TCRdb's copy carries only in-frame clones and drops some. The table includes 150,000 to 200,000 clones, around 80% detected once. Material: PBMCs. The receptors stem from a male donor in good health and CMV-seropositive. Each CDR3 is given with its conserved first and last residue. A D gene is named only where the DNA matches it firmly. Size values are once, few and many counts, or a class for expanded clones, and some rows have none.

size: NA
D: TRBD2
J: TRBJ2-1
V: TRBV7-9
DNA: TGTGCCAGCAGCCCGGGACTAGCGGGAGCGGATGAGCAGTTCTTC
CDR3: CASSPGLAGADEQFF

size: NA
D: NA
J: TRBJ2-7
V: TRBV11-3
DNA: TGTGCCAGCAGCCCGGGCAGGGGCCGTCCCGGGAATGAGCAGTACTTC
CDR3: CASSPGRGRPGNEQYF

size: NA
D: NA
J: TRBJ1-5
V: TRBV12-5
DNA: TGTGCTAGTGGTCAAACAGGGTTGTATAGCAATCAGCCCCAGCATTTT
CDR3: CASGQTGLYSNQPQHF

size: NA
D: TRBD2
J: TRBJ2-1
V: TRBV11-3
DNA: TGTGCCAGCAGCTTAGTTTTGGGTTCGCGGGAGGGCAATGAGCAGTTCTTC
CDR3: CASSLVLGSREGNEQFF

size: NA
D: NA
J: TRBJ2-7
V: TRBV6-4
DNA: TGTGCCAGCAGTGACTCGACCGGGGGTTCCTACGAGCAGTACTTC
CDR3: CASSDSTGGSYEQYF

size: NA
D: NA
J: TRBJ2-2
V: TRBV2
DNA: TGTGCCAGCAGTGAAACCGGGGGACTCGGGGGGCTGTTTTTT
CDR3: CASSETGGLGGLFF

size: few
D: TRBD2
J: TRBJ2-1
V: TRBV9
DNA: TGTGCCAGCAGCCCTCTAGCACCTAGCGGGCGTCAGGGTTACAATGAGCAGTTCTTC
CDR3: CASSPLAPSGRQGYNEQFF

size: few
D: TRBD1
J: TRBJ1-2
V: TRBV14
DNA: TGTGCCAGCAGCCAAGATCTGGACAGGGGGCCTGGCTACACCTTC
CDR3: CASSQDLDRGPGYTF

size: NA
D: TRBD2
J: TRBJ2-7
V: TRBV7-2
DNA: TGTGCCAGCAGCCCTCTTGGGGGAGCGGGGGCGTTCGAGCAGTACTTC
CDR3: CASSPLGGAGAFEQYF

size: NA
D: TRBD2
J: TRBJ2-1
V: TRBV11-2
DNA: TGTGCCAGCAGCTTAGAGACTAGCGGGTACAATGAGCAGTTCTTC
CDR3: CASSLETSGYNEQFF

size: NA
D: TRBD1
J: TRBJ2-7
V: TRBV11-2
DNA: TGTGCCAGCAGCTCCCTGGACAGGGGAACCTACGAGCAGTACTTC
CDR3: CASSSLDRGTYEQYF

size: NA
D: TRBD2
J: TRBJ2-2
V: TRBV25-1
DNA: TGTGCCCGCAGTGGACTAGCGGGAGCGTACACCGGGGAGCTGTTTTTT
CDR3: CARSGLAGAYTGELFF

size: NA
D: NA
J: TRBJ2-3
V: TRBV7-6
DNA: TGTGCCAGCAGCTCAAGGGGGGGGAGCACAGATACGCAGTATTTT
CDR3: CASSSRGGSTDTQYF

size: NA
D: TRBD1
J: TRBJ2-1
V: TRBV25-1
DNA: TGTGCCAGCACCACGGGACAGGGGAAGCGGAATGAGCAGTTCTTC
CDR3: CASTTGQGKRNEQFF

size: NA
D: NA
J: TRBJ2-1
V: TRBV5-1
DNA: TGCGCCAGCAGCTTGTGGGGCGGGGTGAGAGGGTCTTCCTACAATGAGCAGTTCTTC
CDR3: CASSLWGGVRGSSYNEQFF

size: NA
D: NA
J: TRBJ2-7
V: TRBV5-3
DNA: TGTGCCAGAAGCTCACACGATGCCTACGAGCAGTACTTC
CDR3: CARSSHDAYEQYF

size: many
D: NA
J: TRBJ2-7
V: TRBV5-5
DNA: TGTGCCAGCAGCTTGGTATCCTTCTCCTACGAGCAGTACTTC
CDR3: CASSLVSFSYEQYF

size: once
D: NA
J: TRBJ1-5
V: TRBV7-2
DNA: TGTGCCAGCAGCTTAGGGCGGGGTTGGAGCAATCAGCCCCAGCATTTT
CDR3: CASSLGRGWSNQPQHF

size: NA
D: NA
J: TRBJ1-2
V: TRBV6-5
DNA: TGTGCCAGCACCAAAGACTCAAGCTATGGCTACACCTTC
CDR3: CASTKDSSYGYTF

size: NA
D: TRBD1
J: TRBJ2-7
V: TRBV9
DNA: TGTGCCAGCGGCCGCTCCCCTTCGACAGGGAATGGCGAGCAGTACTTC
CDR3: CASGRSPSTGNGEQYF

size: NA
D: TRBD2
J: TRBJ2-1
V: TRBV6-4
DNA: TGTGCCAGCAGTAACACGGGACTAGCGGGTAACAATGAGCAGTTCTTC
CDR3: CASSNTGLAGNNEQFF

size: once
D: NA
J: TRBJ1-4
V: TRBV29-1
DNA: TGCAGCGTTGATGTGGGAGATGAAAAACTGTTTTTT
CDR3: CSVDVGDEKLFF

size: NA
D: TRBD1
J: TRBJ2-7
V: TRBV11-2
DNA: TGTGCCAGCAGCTGGGACAGGGGATCCTACGAGCAGTACTTC
CDR3: CASSWDRGSYEQYF

size: once
D: TRBD1
J: TRBJ1-2
V: TRBV7-2
DNA: TGTGCCAGCAGCTTATCGGACAGGGCGGGACGAGGCTACACCTTC
CDR3: CASSLSDRAGRGYTF

size: few
D: TRBD1
J: TRBJ1-5
V: TRBV6-5
DNA: TGTGCCACCAGGGGGGGATTCAATCAGCCCCAGCATTTT
CDR3: CATRGGFNQPQHF

size: NA
D: TRBD2
J: TRBJ2-7
V: TRBV5-1
DNA: TGCGCCAGCAGTTGGACTAGCGGGAGTGACTACGAGCAGTACTTC
CDR3: CASSWTSGSDYEQYF

size: NA
D: TRBD2
J: TRBJ2-7
V: TRBV29-1
DNA: TGCAGCGTTGAAGGGGCGACCGGGACTAGCGAGACCTACGAGCAGTACTTC
CDR3: CSVEGATGTSETYEQYF

size: few
D: TRBD2
J: TRBJ2-1
V: TRBV5-4
DNA: TGTGCCAGCAGCTTTGGACTAGCGGCCTACAATGAGCAGTTCTTC
CDR3: CASSFGLAAYNEQFF

size: few
D: TRBD2
J: TRBJ2-1
V: TRBV6-5
DNA: TGTGCCAGCAGTTACGGGACTAGCGGAAACAATGAGCAGTTCTTC
CDR3: CASSYGTSGNNEQFF

size: NA
D: TRBD1
J: TRBJ2-7
V: TRBV27
DNA: TGTGCCAGCAGTTTATCCCCCTACGGGACAGCCTCCCTACTTAGCTCCTACGAGCAGTACTTC
CDR3: CASSLSPYGTASLLSSYEQYF

size: NA
D: NA
J: TRBJ1-4
V: TRBV18
DNA: TGTGCCAGCTCGGCAGGGGTTACGCCAGAAAAACTGTTTTTT
CDR3: CASSAGVTPEKLFF

size: NA
D: TRBD2
J: TRBJ2-1
V: TRBV11-2
DNA: TGTGCCAGCAGCTCCCTAGCGGGAGGGTTCAATGAGCAGTTCTTC
CDR3: CASSSLAGGFNEQFF

size: NA
D: TRBD2
J: TRBJ2-7
V: TRBV5-6
DNA: TGTGCCAGCAGCTTAGGCCGGGCGGGGACTACCAACTTC
CDR3: CASSLGRAGTTNF

size: NA
D: NA
J: TRBJ2-3
V: TRBV15
DNA: TGTGCCACCCTAAAACCGAGCACAGATACGCAGTATTTT
CDR3: CATLKPSTDTQYF

size: NA
D: NA
J: TRBJ2-7
V: TRBV7-9
DNA: TGTGCCAGCAGCTTAGCGCGGCTATACGAGCAGTACTTC
CDR3: CASSLARLYEQYF

size: NA
D: NA
J: TRBJ2-1
V: TRBV25-1
DNA: TGTGCCAGCAGTCGACAGAACAATGAGCAGTTCTTC
CDR3: CASSRQNNEQFF

size: NA
D: NA
J: TRBJ1-2
V: TRBV30
DNA: TGTGCCTGGAGTATAGGGGCGGGCTACACCTTC
CDR3: CAWSIGAGYTF

size: NA
D: NA
J: TRBJ1-2
V: TRBV5-1
DNA: TGCGCCAGCAGCTTGGGGGCTTCGGGAGCTAACTATGGCTACACCTTC
CDR3: CASSLGASGANYGYTF

size: NA
D: TRBD2
J: TRBJ2-3
V: TRBV27
DNA: TGTGCCAGCAGTTTATCGGCTAGCGGGGCCTTAGATACGCAGTATTTT
CDR3: CASSLSASGALDTQYF

size: NA
D: TRBD1
J: TRBJ2-7
V: TRBV19
DNA: TGTGCCAGTAGCAGGGACAGGGTAAACTACGAGCAGTACTTC
CDR3: CASSRDRVNYEQYF

size: few
D: NA
J: TRBJ1-2
V: TRBV5-1
DNA: TGCGCCAGCAGCCCCTCCTGGGGGGATGGGGTTAATGGCTACACCTTC
CDR3: CASSPSWGDGVNGYTF

size: NA
D: TRBD1
J: TRBJ1-1
V: TRBV10-3
DNA: TGTGCCATCAGTCCCTCGACAGGGACGAACACTGAAGCTTTCTTT
CDR3: CAISPSTGTNTEAFF

size: NA
D: TRBD2
J: TRBJ2-3
V: TRBV30
DNA: TGTGCCTCGACACTAGCGGGACGCACAGATACGCAGTATTTT
CDR3: CASTLAGRTDTQYF

size: NA
D: NA
J: TRBJ1-5
V: TRBV19
DNA: TGTGCCAGTAAGCCGGCAGTGAGGGATCAGCCCCAGCATTTT
CDR3: CASKPAVRDQPQHF

size: NA
D: TRBD2
J: TRBJ2-1
V: TRBV27
DNA: TGTGCCAGCAGCCCTCCGGGACTAGCGGGAGTTGGAACCTACAATGAGCAGTTCTTC
CDR3: CASSPPGLAGVGTYNEQFF

size: few
D: TRBD1
J: TRBJ2-7
V: TRBV11-2
DNA: TGTGCCAGCAGCCTCTTAGACAGGGCCTACGAGCAGTACTTC
CDR3: CASSLLDRAYEQYF

size: NA
D: NA
J: TRBJ2-5
V: TRBV4-1
DNA: TGCGCCAGCAGCCACAACGAGGAGACCCAGTACTTC
CDR3: CASSHNEETQYF

size: NA
D: TRBD2
J: TRBJ2-1
V: TRBV9
DNA: TGTGCCAGCAGCGTAGAACTAGCGGGAGAGGATGAGCAGTTCTTC
CDR3: CASSVELAGEDEQFF

size: NA
D: TRBD1
J: TRBJ1-1
V: TRBV5-1
DNA: TGCGCCAGCAGCGGGGGACAGGGGGCGCCGGGCACTGAAGCTTTCTTT
CDR3: CASSGGQGAPGTEAFF

size: NA
D: TRBD2
J: TRBJ2-3
V: TRBV7-9
DNA: TGTTCCAGCAGCTTAGGACGGACTAGCGGGAGGAGCACAGATACGCAGTATTTT
CDR3: CSSSLGRTSGRSTDTQYF

size: NA
D: NA
J: TRBJ2-7
V: TRBV21-1
DNA: TGTGCCAGCCGGGACAGGGGCTACGAGCAGTACTTC
CDR3: CASRDRGYEQYF

size: NA
D: NA
J: TRBJ1-2
V: TRBV19
DNA: TGTGCCAGTAGGCCAGCTCGCACAGGGCTTCATGGCTACACCTTC
CDR3: CASRPARTGLHGYTF